These 18 T cell receptor beta chains were all obtained from the same sample, sequenced in a study of cytomegalovirus exposure and HLA in healthy donors. In the PCR, 60 Vbeta and 13 Jbeta primers were used. The table came from immunoSEQ multiplex PCR; TCRdb's copy has only in-frame clones and leaves some out. The table lists 200,000 to 300,000 clones, around four fifths of them singletons. What was sequenced was PBMCs. Receptor source: a boy between 10 and 17 years old in good health and CMV-seronegative.

The CDR3 protein is CASSLSSPETQYF. The CDR3 bases are TGCGCCAGCAGCTTATCGAGTCCGGAGACCCAGTACTTC. The chain uses TRBV5-1 and TRBJ2-5; no firm D call. Trimming took 2 bases from V and 5 from J, leaving 10 bases between them. CDR1 and CDR2 (germline): SGHRS, YFSETQ. The CDR3 covers 13 residues.

This clone was observed a handful of times. V usage is TRBV2 and J usage is TRBJ1-2, with TRBD1 identical over 7 bases. Germline V CDR1 and CDR2: SNHLY, FYNNEI. The trim removed 6 bases at V and 6 bases at J, leaving 10 bases unmatched. CDR3 length: 14 residues. The CDR3 reads CASSEQGTPHGYTF. The CDR3 DNA reads TGTGCCAGCAGCGAACAGGGGACCCCTCATGGCTACACCTTC.

This chain links TRBV4-2 with TRBJ1-1; D not certain. This CDR3 region has 15 residues. Per germline, CDR1 LGHNA and CDR2 YNFKEQ. The V end lost 5 bases, the J end lost 1 base, and 14 bases lay between the germline ends. CDR3 protein: CASSVVLAPNTEAFF. The CDR3 nucleotides are TGTGCCAGCAGCGTCGTACTAGCGCCGAACACTGAAGCTTTCTTT.

The chain combines TRBV27 with TRBJ1-3; D might be TRBD1 (5 bases). The CDR3 has 14 residues. V was pared by 6 bases and J by 6 bases, with 15 bases between. Germline V gene sequence: CDR1 MNHEY, CDR2 SMNVEV (reference sequence). CDR3 sequence: CASSPRGVENTIYF. CDR3 DNA: TGTGCCAGCAGCCCTCGGGGGGTCGAAAACACCATATATTTT.

The chain combines TRBV6-1 with TRBJ1-2, with D perhaps matching TRBD1 (5 bases). The V end was cut by 7 bases, the J end by 11 bases, with 26 bases between. The V gene's germline CDR1 is MNHNS and CDR2 SASEGT. The CDR3 totals 15 residues. As DNA, the CDR3 is TGTGCCAGCACCGGATCGGGGGATTTAACTATCTCGTACACCTTC. This translates into CASTGSGDLTISYTF.

The chain couples TRBV2 to TRBJ1-2, with D tentatively TRBD1 (5 bases). V lost 1 base, J lost 8 bases, and 11 bases lay in between. Germline CDR1 reads SNHLY; CDR2 reads FYNNEI. CDR3 length equals 13 residues. The CDR3 is CASSEVQGRGYTF. The DNA for the CDR3 is TGTGCCAGCAGTGAAGTTCAGGGAAGGGGCTACACCTTC. Using reference TRBV2 and TRBJ1-2 for the parts outside the CDR3, the full variable domain is EPEVTQTPSHQVTQMGQEVILRCVPISNHLYFYWYRQILGQKVEFLVSFYNNEISEKSEIFDDQFSVERPDGSNFTLKIRSTKLEDSAMYFCASSEVQGRGYTFGSGTRLTVV.

This chain uses TRBV2 with TRBJ2-2, with TRBD2 as a possible D gene (6 bases). The V end was cut by 2 bases, the J end by 3 bases, with 7 bases between. CDR3 length: 14 residues. The germline V gene encodes CDR1 SNHLY and CDR2 FYNNEI. The CDR3 is CASSERRDTGELFF. DNA for the CDR3: TGTGCCAGCAGTGAAAGGAGGGACACCGGGGAGCTGTTTTTT.

The chain is built from TRBV7-9 and TRBJ1-2, with TRBD1 identical over 7 bases. The ends lost 1 base at V and 0 bases at J; junction bases unmatched: 8. CDR1 is SEHNR, CDR2 FQNEAQ, per germline (reference sequence). CDR3 length: 17 residues. Here the CDR3 reads CASSLGGRGKTNYGYTF. As DNA, the CDR3 is TGTGCCAGCAGCTTAGGAGGCAGGGGGAAAACTAACTATGGCTACACCTTC. The entire variable domain, with the rest obtained from reference TRBV7-9 and TRBJ1-2, is as follows: DTGVSQNPRHKITKRGQNVTFRCDPISEHNRLYWYRQTLGQGPEFLTYFQNEAQLEKSRLLSDRFSAERPKGSFSTLEIQRTEQGDSAMYLCASSLGGRGKTNYGYTFGSGTRLTVV.

This chain uses TRBV10-3 with TRBJ1-1; D is unresolved. There are 15 residues in the CDR3. Germline loops: CDR1 ENHRY, CDR2 SYGVKD. V dropped 6 bases and J dropped 4 bases, with 18 bases sitting between them. CDR3 nucleotides: TGTGCCATCAGGGGCCTTGGCGTGTTGGGCACTGAAGCTTTCTTT. Residues: CAIRGLGVLGTEAFF.

The V gene is TRBV10-3, the J gene TRBJ2-2, with 15 positions matching TRBD2. CDR1 is ENHRY and CDR2 is SYGVKD in the germline V gene. This CDR3 spans 20 amino acids. Germline trimming cut 6 bases from V and 3 bases from J; bases unmatched to any gene: 14. In DNA form, the CDR3 reads TGTGCCATCAGCCTCTCCGGGACTAGCGGGGGGCGAGGACACACCGGGGAGCTGTTTTTT. It codes for CAISLSGTSGGRGHTGELFF.

Only one count was recorded for this clone. This sequence joins TRBV13 and TRBJ2-3; 9 bases fit TRBD2. Germline CDR1 and CDR2: PRHDT and FYEKMQ (reference sequence). V dropped 5 bases and J dropped 2; count of bases not matched to a gene: 8. The CDR3 spans 16 residues. CDR3 sequence (DNA): TGTGCCAGCAGCCTCCTAGGCGGGGGGGCCACAGATACGCAGTATTTT. It is translated as CASSLLGGGATDTQYF.

This clone showed up just a few times. Other DNA sequences in the same sample also yield this CDR3. The CDR3 coding sequence is TGTGCCAGTAGCAGACAGGGGAGCACAGATACGCAGTATTTT. Amino acids: CASSRQGSTDTQYF. This chain connects TRBV19 to TRBJ2-3; 8 bases line up with TRBD1. This CDR3 has 14 amino acids. CDR1 LNHDA and CDR2 SQIVND come from the germline V gene (reference sequence). J was trimmed by 0 bases and V by 6 bases; bases with no gene match: 2.

The genes are TRBV19 and TRBJ2-7; D is possibly TRBD1 (5 bases). Germline-derived CDR1 and CDR2 are LNHDA and SQIVND (reference sequence). V was trimmed by 1 base and J by 1 base, leaving 8 bases between them. The CDR3 has 14 residues. CDR3: CASSIVDSSYEQYF. CDR3 nucleotides: TGTGCCAGTAGTATAGTTGACAGTTCCTACGAGCAGTACTTC.

This clone came up once. The chain employs TRBV15 and TRBJ2-7; 7 nucleotides agree with TRBD1. V lost 9 bases to trimming and J lost 5 bases; unmatched junction nucleotides: 4. Germline V gene sequence: CDR1 LNHNV, CDR2 YYDKDF (reference sequence). The CDR3 covers 11 residues. CDR3 sequence (DNA): TGTGCCACAGGCGACAGGGACGAGCAGTACTTC. It is translated as CATGDRDEQYF.

The rearrangement uses TRBV5-5 and TRBJ1-5; D not resolved. Trimming shortened V by 0 bases and J by 5 bases, and 6 bases separated the two germline ends. This CDR3 is built from 13 residues. Germline assignment: CDR1 SGHKS and CDR2 YYEKEE (reference sequence). In nucleotides, the CDR3 is TGTGCCAGCAGCTTGGCCCCTGATCAGCCCCAGCATTTT. It yields the protein CASSLAPDQPQHF.

This clone has a single count. The V gene is TRBV11-2, the J gene TRBJ2-1; D might be TRBD2 (5 bases). Trimming shortened V by 0 bases and J by 7 bases, and 7 bases separated the two germline ends. The CDR3 is made up of 13 amino acids. The germline V gene has CDR1 SGHAT and CDR2 FQNNGV. CDR3 residues: CASSLERGNEQFF. DNA for the CDR3: TGTGCCAGCAGCTTAGAACGAGGGAATGAGCAGTTCTTC.

This sequence joins TRBV11-3 and TRBJ2-5; possible D gene TRBD2, 6 bases. In germline, CDR1 is SGHNT, CDR2 YENEEA. V was clipped by 1 base and J by 4 bases, with 10 bases between them. This CDR3 is 14 amino acids long. The CDR3, as DNA: TGTGCCAGCAGCTTAGGGGGGGTAGGAGAGACCCAGTACTTC. Translation gives CASSLGGVGETQYF.

The CDR3 DNA reads TGTGCCAGCAGCTTCTCTGGTGGAGGGATGGATGAGCAGTTCTTC. Translating it yields CASSFSGGGMDEQFF. This chain links TRBV7-8 with TRBJ2-1; maybe TRBD2 (6 bases). Germline V lookup: CDR1 SGHVS, CDR2 FQNEAQ. The germline V and J ends were trimmed by 3 bases and 8 bases, with 17 bases remaining between them. The CDR3 length is 15 residues.